This T cell receptor (beta chain) derives from a study of shared clonotypes between healthy human individuals. Points from the study as a whole: The represented genetic and exposure-history diversity was limited by the small number of donors. Rarefaction revealed incomplete sorted-subset sequencing despite large depth. Naive subsets generally exceeded memory subsets in estimated richness.

Trimming took 4 bases from V and 5 from J, leaving 18 bases between them. The CDR3 is 15 residues long. The germline V gene encodes CDR1 SGHRS and CDR2 YFSETQ. Assay used: immunoSEQ multiplex PCR; TCRdb lists only in-frame clones, some missing. The table lists about 330,000 clones, around 90% of them singletons. Together with CD45RO+ cells, CCR7-negative CD45RA+ TemRA cells were included in CD8 memory. Points on this clone: Its antigen is as yet unknown.

This TCR derives from a man aged 18 to 30 in good health. The sample consisted of memory CD8+ T cells sorted from blood. Subset specified: CD45RO+ cells pooled with CCR7-negative TemRA cells. The chain uses TRBV5-1 and TRBJ2-5; TRBD1 or TRBD2 may be the D gene (5 bases each). This chain's CDR3 is CASSPGTILGETQYF. In DNA, the CDR3 is TGCGCCAGCAGCCCAGGGACCATCCTTGGGGAGACCCAGTACTTC.